This T cell receptor beta chain was identified in a study of blood T cell repertoires in COVID-19. Across the study: The origin of the acute and convalescent COVID-19 samples was the United States, Italy and Spain.

Germline CDR1 reads GTSNPN; CDR2 reads SVGIG (reference sequence). This CDR3 contains 12 residues. The trim removed 8 bases at V and 5 bases at J, leaving 4 bases unmatched. In its sample, this clone was seen once. All enrollees were about 18 to 95 years old and from roughly 26 US areas. Source study methods: Amplification of reference gene primers provided the estimated nucleated cell counts. The repertoire was sequenced with immunoSEQ multiplex PCR; TCRdb's copy has only in-frame clones and lacks some. D and trimming come from the DNA, and the V and J calls and clone size come from that table. This table holds a few hundred thousand clones, about 86% found once.

This rearrangement joins TRBV30 to TRBJ2-1; 9 nucleotides agree with TRBD1. The sample taken for sequencing was PBMCs or T cells enriched from blood (not recorded which). This receptor was identified in a man in his thirties or forties with acute COVID-19. The DNA of the CDR3 is TGTGCCCAGGGACAGGGCAACAATGAGCAGTTCTTC. Its translation: CAQGQGNNEQFF.